The 10 T cell receptor beta chains below all came from one sample that was sequenced in a study of identifying expanded T cells in peripheral blood. Repertoires were generated with immunoSEQ multiplex PCR, while TCRdb's copy carries only in-frame clones and drops some. The sample carries just over 90,000 clones, roughly 90% recorded once. The specimen sequenced was blood. These receptors were collected from a person aged 18 to 75 in good health.

The rearrangement uses TRBV7-2 and TRBJ2-3; 7 bases fit TRBD1. The CDR3 is made up of 13 amino acids. After removal of 6 bases from V and 4 bases from J, the junction contained 4 bases not matched to a gene. Germline assignment: CDR1 SGHTA and CDR2 FQGNSA. CDR3 in DNA: TGTGCCAGCAGTCGGACAGGCCCAGATACGCAGTATTTT. As protein: CASSRTGPDTQYF. Drawing the rest from reference TRBV7-2 and TRBJ2-3, the complete variable domain is GAGVSQSPSNKVTEKGKDVELRCDPISGHTALYWYRQSLGQGLEFLIYFQGNSAPDKSGLPSDRFSAERTGGSVSTLTIQRTQQEDSAVYLCASSRTGPDTQYFGPGTRLTVL.

J is TRBJ2-7 and V is TRBV5-1; the D is unclear. The V gene's germline CDR1 is SGHRS and CDR2 YFSETQ. Trimming left V 3 bases short and J 1 base short, with 8 bases between. CDR3 length equals 13 residues. The CDR3, as DNA: TGCGCCAGCAGCTCTGGAGATTCCTACGAGCAGTACTTC. It encodes CASSSGDSYEQYF.

This clone turned up a few times. The J gene is TRBJ2-7, the V gene TRBV6-6, with no clear D. Per germline, CDR1 MNHNY and CDR2 SVGAGI (reference sequence). V dropped 2 bases and J dropped 5 bases, with 10 bases sitting between them. This CDR3 spans 13 amino acids. CDR3 sequence reads: CASSYDTTHEQYF. The CDR3 nucleotides read TGTGCCAGCAGTTACGATACTACCCACGAGCAGTACTTC.

The CDR3 DNA follows: TGTGCCAGCAGTTACTCGTCAAGGGACAATGAGCAGTTCTTC. Translation: CASSYSSRDNEQFF. V and J are TRBV6-5 and TRBJ2-1; D is unresolved. V was cut by 0 bases and J by 5 bases, with 8 bases left in between. Germline V gene data show CDR1 as MNHEY and CDR2 as SVGAGI. The CDR3 runs 14 residues.

The rearrangement uses TRBV7-9 and TRBJ1-5; D uncertain. Trimming pared 5 bases from V and 5 bases from J, leaving 10 bases between. Germline CDR1 reads SEHNR; CDR2 reads FQNEAQ (reference sequence). The CDR3 has 13 residues. The CDR3 DNA reads TGTGCCAGCAGCCTGGACGGCCATCAGCCCCAGCATTTT. Amino acids: CASSLDGHQPQHF. Combining the CDR3 with reference TRBV7-9 and TRBJ1-5 gives the whole variable domain DTGVSQNPRHKITKRGQNVTFRCDPISEHNRLYWYRQTLGQGPEFLTYFQNEAQLEKSRLLSDRFSAERPKGSFSTLEIQRTEQGDSAMYLCASSLDGHQPQHFGDGTRLSIL.

This clone was detected only once. J is TRBJ1-1 and V is TRBV5-1; D perhaps matches TRBD1 (6 bases). In germline, CDR1 is SGHRS, CDR2 YFSETQ. V dropped 4 bases and J dropped 6 bases, with 22 bases sitting between them. The CDR3 has 16 residues. CDR3 loop: CASSPGGGGRGAEAFF. CDR3 coding DNA: TGCGCCAGCAGCCCGGGAGGGGGGGGTAGAGGCGCTGAAGCTTTCTTT.

CDR3 protein: CASSIAEYNSPLHF. CDR3 in DNA: TGTGCCAGTAGTATAGCCGAATATAATTCACCCCTCCACTTT. The chain has TRBV19 and TRBJ1-6; D gene uncertain. The germline V and J ends were trimmed by 1 base and 4 bases, with 5 bases remaining between them. Germline V gene data show CDR1 as LNHDA and CDR2 as SQIVND (reference sequence). This CDR3 region has 14 residues.

The chain links TRBV4-2 to TRBJ2-5; 9 bases line up with TRBD2. Germline V gene data show CDR1 as LGHNA and CDR2 as YNFKEQ. The V segment lost 1 base and the J segment 1 base; nucleotides outside the gene matches: 4. The CDR3 has 16 amino acids. The CDR3 region is CASSQVEAGGQETQYF. Here the CDR3 DNA reads TGTGCCAGCAGCCAAGTCGAAGCGGGGGGCCAAGAGACCCAGTACTTC.

The chain uses TRBV28 and TRBJ2-5, with 7 nucleotides matching TRBD1. Germline CDR1 and CDR2: MDHEN and SYDVKM. V lost 7 bases and J lost 4; bases outside the gene matches: 15. There are 16 residues in the CDR3. CDR3 DNA: TGTGCCAGCAATTTCAAAAACAGGGGACGGAGAGAGACCCAGTACTTC. Translating it yields CASNFKNRGRRETQYF. Full variable domain (rest looked up from reference TRBV28 and TRBJ2-5): DVKVTQSSRYLVKRTGEKVFLECVQDMDHENMFWYRQDPGLGLRLIYFSYDVKMKEKGDIPEGYSVSREKKERFSLILESASTNQTSMYLCASNFKNRGRRETQYFGPGTRLLVL.

This chain uses TRBV6-4 with TRBJ1-5; TRBD1 matches at 10 bases. This CDR3 spans 13 amino acids. Trimming at V came to 5 bases and at J to 10 bases, leaving 5 bases not matched to a gene. Per the germline V gene, CDR1 is MRHNA and CDR2 is SNTAGT. DNA of the CDR3: TGTGCCAGCAGTCAAGACAGGGGGCAACCCCAGCATTTT. It is translated as CASSQDRGQPQHF.